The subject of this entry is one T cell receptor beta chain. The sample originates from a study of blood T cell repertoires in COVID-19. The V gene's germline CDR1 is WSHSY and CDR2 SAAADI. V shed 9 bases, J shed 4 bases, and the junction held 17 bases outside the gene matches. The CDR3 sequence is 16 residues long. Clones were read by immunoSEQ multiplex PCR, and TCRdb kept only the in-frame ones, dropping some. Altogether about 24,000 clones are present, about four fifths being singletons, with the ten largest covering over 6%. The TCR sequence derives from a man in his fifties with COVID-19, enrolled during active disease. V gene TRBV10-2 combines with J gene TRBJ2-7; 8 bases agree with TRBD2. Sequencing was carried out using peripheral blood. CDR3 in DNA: TGCGCCAGAATTGGACAAAGCGGGAGTTGGGTTTACGAGCAGTACTTC. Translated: CARIGQSGSWVYEQYF.